This TCR beta chain comes out of a study of cytomegalovirus exposure and HLA in healthy donors. The study ran its PCR with 60 Vbeta and 13 Jbeta primers. Here immunoSEQ multiplex PCR was the method, and the copy in TCRdb shows in-frame clones only, minus some. This sample has 150,000 or so clones, with roughly four fifths found just once. This CDR3 region has 14 residues. V was pared by 4 bases and J by 6 bases, with 13 bases between. CDR1 is LNHNV, CDR2 YYDKDF, per germline (reference sequence). Study outcomes and limitations: It was reported in a later analysis that an Asian-associated ancestry cluster showed fewer N-insertions than the approximately 670-donor mean. The availability of immune exposure information extended only to CMV serostatus.

Notes on this clone: Its cognate antigen is unknown.

The chain has TRBV15 and TRBJ1-5; no firm D call. This clonotype was obtained from a man aged 40-49 years in good health and CMV-seropositive. The sample comprised PBMCs. The CDR3 loop reads CATSMLPGSQPQHF. CDR3 coding DNA: TGTGCCACCAGCATGCTGCCCGGGAGTCAGCCCCAGCATTTT.